Following are 32 T cell receptor beta chains from one sample sequenced in a study of cytomegalovirus exposure and HLA in healthy donors (dated by TCRdb to about 2017). Library creation used the immunoSEQ multiplex PCR assay. For the multiplex PCR, a mixture combining 60 forward primers for TCR Vbeta segments and 13 reverse primers for TCR Jbeta segments was used. TCRdb obtained this table from immuneACCESS and retained in-frame rearrangements with V and J assigned. These tables miss some clones; where compared with another copy, unresolved V genes account for less than half of the shortfall, and the remainder is unexplained. Present in this sample are 120,000 to 150,000 clones, just under 70% of which were seen just once. Less than 5% of the sample lies in the top ten. Source material: PBMCs. These receptors all stem from a man in his sixties in good health and CMV-seronegative.

This clone was recorded only once. The chain combines TRBV7-2 with TRBJ2-7, with 7 bases aligning to TRBD2. This CDR3 has 15 amino acids. V was clipped by 2 bases and J by 7 bases; unmatched bases: 11. The V gene's germline CDR1 is SGHTA and CDR2 FQGNSA. The CDR3 protein is CASSLRGSFGGEQYF. CDR3 DNA sequence: TGTGCCAGCAGCTTACGCGGGAGCTTCGGGGGGGAGCAGTACTTC. Based on the CDR3 plus reference TRBV7-2 and TRBJ2-7, the full variable domain is GAGVSQSPSNKVTEKGKDVELRCDPISGHTALYWYRQSLGQGLEFLIYFQGNSAPDKSGLPSDRFSAERTGGSVSTLTIQRTQQEDSAVYLCASSLRGSFGGEQYFGPGTRLTVT.

This chain connects TRBV29-1 to TRBJ1-2, with D maybe TRBD1 (5 bases). With 7 bases removed from V and 8 bases from J, the gap between germline ends came to 14 bases. Germline CDR1 and CDR2: SQVTM and ANQGSEA. This CDR3 is 11 amino acids long. CDR3 nucleotide sequence: TGCAGCGGGGGGGAAGTAGGGGGCTACACCTTC. Translation: CSGGEVGGYTF.

The rearrangement uses TRBV6-5 and TRBJ1-6; weak D call: TRBD1 (5 bases). CDR1 and CDR2 from the germline V gene are MNHEY and SVGAGI. This CDR3 has 14 amino acids. Trimming took 4 bases from V and 2 from J, leaving 6 bases between them. As DNA, the CDR3 is TGTGCCAGCAGTTCAGGGACCTATAATTCACCCCTCCACTTT. Translated, it gives CASSSGTYNSPLHF.

J is TRBJ2-1 and V is TRBV11-3, with 7 bases matching TRBD1. The CDR3 covers 13 residues. The germline CDR1 and CDR2 sequences are SGHNT and YENEEA. J lost 8 bases, V lost 6 bases, and 7 bases had no gene match. The CDR3 region is CASRRAGGDEQFF. CDR3 DNA sequence: TGTGCCAGCAGGCGAGCAGGGGGAGATGAGCAGTTCTTC. Drawing the rest from reference TRBV11-3 and TRBJ2-1, the complete variable domain is EAGVVQSPRYKIIEKKQPVAFWCNPISGHNTLYWYLQNLGQGPELLIRYENEEAVDDSQLPKDRFSAERLKGVDSTLKIQPAELGDSAVYLCASRRAGGDEQFFGPGTRLTVL.

J is TRBJ2-7 and V is TRBV7-2, with 7 bases identical to TRBD2. V was pared by 7 bases and J by 4 bases, with 7 bases of the junction left unmatched. CDR3 length: 13 amino acids. The germline V gene has CDR1 SGHTA and CDR2 FQGNSA. Here the CDR3 DNA reads TGTGCCAGCACTCCCGGGGGAGGGTACGAGCAGTACTTC. Its protein is CASTPGGGYEQYF.

The rearrangement joins TRBV27 to TRBJ2-1; TRBD2 agrees at 12 bases. After removal of 0 bases from V and 4 bases from J, the junction contained 1 base not matched to a gene. In germline, CDR1 is MNHEY, CDR2 SMNVEV (reference sequence). This CDR3 spans 16 amino acids. Here the CDR3 reads CASSLSGTSGYNEQFF. CDR3 nucleotides: TGTGCCAGCAGTTTATCAGGGACTAGCGGGTACAATGAGCAGTTCTTC.

This rearrangement joins TRBV5-1 to TRBJ2-5; D perhaps matches TRBD2 (5 bases). V lost 2 bases to trimming and J lost 3 bases, with 14 bases between them. CDR3 length: 15 residues. Germline CDR1 and CDR2: SGHRS and YFSETQ. The CDR3 loop is CASSFDSGSKETQYF. The CDR3, as DNA: TGCGCCAGCAGCTTTGACTCGGGGAGTAAAGAGACCCAGTACTTC. Full variable domain (remainder filled in from reference TRBV5-1 and TRBJ2-5): KAGVTQTPRYLIKTRGQQVTLSCSPISGHRSVSWYQQTPGQGLQFLFEYFSETQRNKGNFPGRFSGRQFSNSRSEMNVSTLELGDSALYLCASSFDSGSKETQYFGPGTRLLVL.

CDR3 region: CASSAAGEMEAFF. In DNA, the CDR3 is TGTGCCAGCAGTGCTGCGGGGGAGATGGAAGCTTTCTTT. J is TRBJ1-1 and V is TRBV6-1; possibly TRBD1 for D (5 bases). The V gene lost 4 bases and the J gene lost 8 bases, with 14 bases spanning the gap. This CDR3 region has 13 residues. Per germline, CDR1 MNHNS and CDR2 SASEGT.

The chain joins TRBV15 to TRBJ1-4, with 7 bases aligning to TRBD1. The CDR3 is 11 amino acids. Germline loops: CDR1 LNHNV, CDR2 YYDKDF (reference sequence). The V and J ends lost 6 bases and 8 bases, in that order; junction bases with no gene match: 0. CDR3 in amino acids: CATRDREKLFF. DNA for the CDR3: TGTGCCACCAGGGACAGGGAAAAACTGTTTTTT.

This chain links TRBV29-1 with TRBJ2-1; 7 bases fit TRBD1. Germline CDR1 is SQVTM and CDR2 is ANQGSEA. The CDR3 length is 14 residues. With 6 bases clipped from V and 6 bases from J, the junction kept 11 bases outside the gene matches. Here the CDR3 reads CSVAPGTASNEQFF. CDR3 bases: TGCAGCGTCGCCCCCGGGACAGCCAGCAATGAGCAGTTCTTC.

This sequence joins TRBV29-1 and TRBJ2-7; 8 bases are a match to TRBD2. In germline, CDR1 is SQVTM, CDR2 ANQGSEA. The CDR3 covers 13 residues. The junction had 8 bases not matched to a gene; V was cut back by 5 bases and J by 5 bases. The CDR3 here is CSVWNGRGDEQYF. Here the CDR3 DNA reads TGCAGCGTTTGGAACGGGAGGGGCGACGAGCAGTACTTC.

V gene TRBV10-3 combines with J gene TRBJ2-5, with D tentatively TRBD2 (5 bases). The CDR3 consists of 17 residues. Trimming took 4 bases from V and 2 from J, leaving 20 bases between them. Germline assignment: CDR1 ENHRY and CDR2 SYGVKD. The CDR3 spells CAISVGMGRLSQETQYF. CDR3 DNA: TGTGCCATCAGTGTGGGGATGGGGAGACTTTCGCAAGAGACCCAGTACTTC.

The chain recombines TRBV30 with TRBJ1-5, with 9 positions matching TRBD1. The CDR3 is 14 amino acids. The germline V gene has CDR1 GTSNPN and CDR2 SVGIG (reference sequence). V was clipped by 5 bases and J by 6 bases; unmatched bases: 8. In DNA, the CDR3 is TGTGCCTGGGGTGGCTCGACAGGGGGTCAGCCCCAGCATTTT. Its protein product is CAWGGSTGGQPQHF.

The J gene is TRBJ1-2, the V gene TRBV20-1; TRBD1 is a possible D gene (5 bases). The CDR3 contains 11 residues. Germline V gene data show CDR1 as DFQATT and CDR2 as SNEGSKA (reference sequence). V lost 5 bases, J lost 3 bases, and 7 bases lay in between. The CDR3 coding sequence is TGCAGTGCTTGGGGGGACTATGGCTACACCTTC. Protein sequence: CSAWGDYGYTF.

This rearrangement joins TRBV5-4 to TRBJ2-1; tentatively, D is TRBD2 (7 bases). Germline CDR1 is SGHNT and CDR2 is YYREEE (reference sequence). V shed 0 bases and J shed 7 bases, with 11 bases lying between them. CDR3 length equals 14 residues. The chain's CDR3 is CASSLEGGRNEQFF. The CDR3 region has the DNA TGTGCCAGCAGCTTGGAGGGGGGGAGGAATGAGCAGTTCTTC. Variable domain in full (rest from reference TRBV5-4 and TRBJ2-1): ETGVTQSPTHLIKTRGQQVTLRCSSQSGHNTVSWYQQALGQGPQFIFQYYREEENGRGNFPPRFSGLQFPNYSSELNVNALELDDSALYLCASSLEGGRNEQFFGPGTRLTVL.

This clone was seen just once. This chain joins TRBV28 and TRBJ2-2; 7 positions match TRBD2. V was clipped by 1 base and J by 5 bases; unmatched bases: 4. In germline, CDR1 is MDHEN, CDR2 SYDVKM. This CDR3 is 15 amino acids long. The chain's CDR3 is CASSLSGGWTGELFF. The CDR3 nucleotides are TGTGCCAGCAGTTTATCGGGGGGATGGACCGGGGAGCTGTTTTTT.

V usage is TRBV14 and J usage is TRBJ2-1; TRBD2 agrees at 10 bases. After removal of 1 base from V and 8 bases from J, the junction contained 5 bases not matched to a gene. The CDR3 length is 15 residues. Germline-derived CDR1 and CDR2 are SGHDN and FVKESK. The chain's CDR3 is CASSQGTSGVYEQFF. The DNA of the CDR3 is TGTGCCAGCAGCCAAGGTACTAGCGGGGTATATGAGCAGTTCTTC.

The rearrangement links TRBV19 to TRBJ2-3; D perhaps matches TRBD1 (6 bases). The CDR3 has 14 residues. Germline CDR1 LNHDA, CDR2 SQIVND (reference sequence). Trimming took 0 bases from V and 5 from J, leaving 9 bases between them. CDR3 protein: CASSIDRGRDTQYF. CDR3 bases: TGTGCCAGTAGTATAGACAGGGGAAGAGATACGCAGTATTTT.

The chain uses TRBV12-5 and TRBJ2-1, with unresolved D. Trimming removed 1 base from V and 7 bases from J, with 8 bases in between. CDR3 length: 13 amino acids. CDR1 and CDR2 (germline): LGHNT, FRNRAP. CDR3 in amino acids: CASGLDSNNEQFF. The CDR3 DNA reads TGTGCTAGTGGTTTGGACTCGAATAATGAGCAGTTCTTC.

V and J are TRBV5-4 and TRBJ2-7, with 7 bases aligning to TRBD2. V gave up 4 bases and J gave up 2 bases; unmatched junction bases: 9. The CDR3 is made up of 15 amino acids. The germline V gene encodes CDR1 SGHNT and CDR2 YYREEE (reference sequence). The CDR3 DNA is TGTGCCAGCAGCGAAGGAGCGGGACCCACCTACGAGCAGTACTTC. Protein product: CASSEGAGPTYEQYF. Using reference TRBV5-4 and TRBJ2-7 for the parts outside the CDR3, the full variable domain is ETGVTQSPTHLIKTRGQQVTLRCSSQSGHNTVSWYQQALGQGPQFIFQYYREEENGRGNFPPRFSGLQFPNYSSELNVNALELDDSALYLCASSEGAGPTYEQYFGPGTRLTVT.

The chain couples TRBV4-1 to TRBJ2-1; TRBD2 agrees at 9 bases. Unmatched junction bases numbered 10, after V lost 1 base and J lost 6 bases. In germline, CDR1 is MGHRA, CDR2 YSYEKL. The CDR3 extends over 17 amino acids. Written as DNA, the CDR3 is TGCGCCAGCAGCCAAGTAGGGGATAGCGGGAGTGGCAATGAGCAGTTCTTC. Protein product: CASSQVGDSGSGNEQFF.

The rearrangement uses TRBV6-6 and TRBJ2-3; 7 bases fit TRBD2. This CDR3 comprises 12 residues. The ends lost 7 bases at V and 3 bases at J; junction bases unmatched: 1. CDR1 MNHNY and CDR2 SVGAGI come from the germline V gene (reference sequence). CDR3 sequence (DNA): TGTGCCAGCAACGGGGGGACAGATACGCAGTATTTT. It yields the protein CASNGGTDTQYF.

This chain links TRBV28 with TRBJ2-5; tentative D call: TRBD1 (5 bases). Per the germline V gene, CDR1 is MDHEN and CDR2 is SYDVKM. Deletions cut 6 bases from V and 5 bases from J, with 10 bases between. There are 12 residues in the CDR3. The CDR3 sequence is CASRNRLETQYF. CDR3 bases: TGTGCCAGCAGGAACAGGCTGGAGACCCAGTACTTC. Full variable domain (rest looked up from reference TRBV28 and TRBJ2-5): DVKVTQSSRYLVKRTGEKVFLECVQDMDHENMFWYRQDPGLGLRLIYFSYDVKMKEKGDIPEGYSVSREKKERFSLILESASTNQTSMYLCASRNRLETQYFGPGTRLLVL.

This clone was seen only a few times. This rearrangement joins TRBV27 to TRBJ1-2; D is unclear. V lost 5 bases, J lost 3 bases, and 19 bases lay in between. The CDR3 sequence is 16 residues long. The germline CDR1 and CDR2 sequences are MNHEY and SMNVEV (reference sequence). The CDR3 DNA reads as TGTGCCAGCAGTCTCCGGAGGCATAGTACACACTATGGCTACACCTTC. Amino acid sequence: CASSLRRHSTHYGYTF.

This chain links TRBV6-1 with TRBJ2-1, with TRBD2 identical over 8 bases. Germline V gene lookup returns CDR1 MNHNS and CDR2 SASEGT. This CDR3 contains 14 residues. V dropped 2 bases and J dropped 8; count of bases not matched to a gene: 5. The CDR3 DNA sequence: TGTGCCAGCAGTGAATATCGGGGGGGAGATGAGCAGTTCTTC. It is translated as CASSEYRGGDEQFF.

DNA for the CDR3: TGTGCCAGCAGCCAAGACAGACTAGCGGGAGTGTCGTACTTC. Its protein is CASSQDRLAGVSYF. The chain couples TRBV4-2 to TRBJ2-4; TRBD2 agrees at 12 bases. Trimming took 0 bases from V and 15 from J; bases not matched to a gene: 6. The CDR3 covers 14 residues. CDR1 LGHNA and CDR2 YNFKEQ come from the germline V gene.

This sequence joins TRBV11-2 and TRBJ2-7, with 8 bases that match TRBD1. Germline CDR1 SGHAT, CDR2 FQNNGV. Germline trimming cut 6 bases from V and 2 bases from J; bases unmatched to any gene: 0. The CDR3 totals 12 residues. The CDR3 reads CASRGQAYEQYF. CDR3 sequence (DNA): TGTGCCAGCAGGGGACAGGCCTACGAGCAGTACTTC.

This chain uses TRBV19 with TRBJ2-1; 7 positions match TRBD2. The CDR3 has 14 residues. Germline V gene lookup returns CDR1 LNHDA and CDR2 SQIVND (reference sequence). CDR3 DNA sequence: TGTGAGAGGGAGGGCCGAGGTTCATTGAATGAGCAGTTCTTC. Protein: CEREGRGSLNEQFF.

This clone was seen only a few times. The V and J genes are TRBV5-1 and TRBJ1-1, with 7 positions matching TRBD1. After removal of 4 bases from V and 4 bases from J, the junction contained 4 bases not matched to a gene. The CDR3 is 13 amino acids. Germline V lookup: CDR1 SGHRS, CDR2 YFSETQ. CDR3 DNA: TGCGCCAGCAGCCCAGGGGGGAGCACTGAAGCTTTCTTT. Protein product: CASSPGGSTEAFF.

The sample holds one count of this clone. J is TRBJ2-7 and V is TRBV27, with 8 bases fitting TRBD2. Germline V gene lookup returns CDR1 MNHEY and CDR2 SMNVEV (reference sequence). The trim removed 5 bases at V and 0 bases at J, leaving 9 bases unmatched. The CDR3 has 16 residues. The CDR3 coding sequence is TGTGCCAGCAGTAGGGATACTAGCGGTCTCTCCTACGAGCAGTACTTC. This encodes CASSRDTSGLSYEQYF.

This clone was detected only once. CDR3 DNA: TGCGCCAGCAGCTTGGAGGGAGCCGAGCAGTACTTC. As protein: CASSLEGAEQYF. The chain joins TRBV5-1 to TRBJ2-7, with D perhaps TRBD2 (5 bases). The germline gives CDR1 SGHRS, CDR2 YFSETQ. Trimming stripped 0 bases from V and 6 bases from J, with 7 bases between. The CDR3 length is 12 residues.

The chain recombines TRBV7-6 with TRBJ2-7, with D perhaps given as TRBD1 or TRBD2 (9 bases each). V lost 1 base, J lost 3 bases, and 34 bases lay in between. The CDR3 is 22 residues long. CDR1 is SGHVS, CDR2 FNYEAQ, per germline. The CDR3 is CASSLGYRRGQGRGLALYEQYF. CDR3 nucleotides: TGTGCCAGCAGCTTAGGCTACCGGAGGGGACAGGGCCGGGGACTAGCCCTCTACGAGCAGTACTTC.